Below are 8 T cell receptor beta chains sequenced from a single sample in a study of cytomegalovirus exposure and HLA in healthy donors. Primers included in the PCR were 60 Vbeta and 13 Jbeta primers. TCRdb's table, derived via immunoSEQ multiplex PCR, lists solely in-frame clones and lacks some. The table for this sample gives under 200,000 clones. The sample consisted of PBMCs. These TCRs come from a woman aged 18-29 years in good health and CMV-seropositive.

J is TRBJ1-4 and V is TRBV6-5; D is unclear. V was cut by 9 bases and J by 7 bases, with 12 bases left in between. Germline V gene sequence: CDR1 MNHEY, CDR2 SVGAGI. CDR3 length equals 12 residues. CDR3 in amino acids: CARAVRIEKLFF. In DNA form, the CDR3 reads TGTGCCAGAGCTGTGCGGATTGAAAAACTGTTTTTT.

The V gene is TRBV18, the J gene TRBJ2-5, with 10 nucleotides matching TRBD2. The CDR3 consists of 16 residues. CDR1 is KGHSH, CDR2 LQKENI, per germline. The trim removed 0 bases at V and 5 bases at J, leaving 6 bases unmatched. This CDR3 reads CASSPPSAGGRETQYF. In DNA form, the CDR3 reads TGTGCCAGCTCACCACCCTCAGCGGGAGGGCGTGAGACCCAGTACTTC.

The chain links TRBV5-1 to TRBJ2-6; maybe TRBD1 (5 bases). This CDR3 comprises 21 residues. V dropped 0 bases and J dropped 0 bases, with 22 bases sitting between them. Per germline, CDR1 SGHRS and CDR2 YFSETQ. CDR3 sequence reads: CASSLGSGWAGRDSGANVLTF. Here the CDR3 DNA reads TGCGCCAGCAGCTTGGGGTCAGGGTGGGCCGGAAGGGACTCTGGGGCCAACGTCCTGACTTTC.

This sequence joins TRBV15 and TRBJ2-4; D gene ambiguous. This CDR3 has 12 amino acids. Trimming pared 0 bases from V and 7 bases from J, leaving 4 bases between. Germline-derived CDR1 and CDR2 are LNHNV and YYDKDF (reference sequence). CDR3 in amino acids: CATSRDENIQYF. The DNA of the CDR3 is TGTGCCACCAGCAGAGATGAGAACATTCAGTACTTC.

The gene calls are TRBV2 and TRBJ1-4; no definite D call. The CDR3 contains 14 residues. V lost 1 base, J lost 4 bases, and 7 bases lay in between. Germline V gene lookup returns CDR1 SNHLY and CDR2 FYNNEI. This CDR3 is CASSEERLNEKLFF. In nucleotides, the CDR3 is TGTGCCAGCAGTGAAGAACGACTTAATGAAAAACTGTTTTTT. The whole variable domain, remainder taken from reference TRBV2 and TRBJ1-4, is EPEVTQTPSHQVTQMGQEVILRCVPISNHLYFYWYRQILGQKVEFLVSFYNNEISEKSEIFDDQFSVERPDGSNFTLKIRSTKLEDSAMYFCASSEERLNEKLFFGSGTQLSVL.

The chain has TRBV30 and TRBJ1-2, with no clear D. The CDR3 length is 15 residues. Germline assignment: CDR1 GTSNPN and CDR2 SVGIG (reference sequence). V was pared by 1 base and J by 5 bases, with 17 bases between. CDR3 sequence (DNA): TGTGCCTGGAGTGACCCACGGGAAGGACGGTATGGCTACACCTTC. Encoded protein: CAWSDPREGRYGYTF.

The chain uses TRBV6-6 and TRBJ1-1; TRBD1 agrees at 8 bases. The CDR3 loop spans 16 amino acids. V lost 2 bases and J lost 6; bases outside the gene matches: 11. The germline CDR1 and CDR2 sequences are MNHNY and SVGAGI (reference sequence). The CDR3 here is CASSYAIGQGSSEAFF. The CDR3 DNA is TGTGCCAGCAGTTACGCGATAGGACAGGGTAGTTCTGAAGCTTTCTTT.

The CDR3 region has the DNA TGCGCCAGCAAGGCCGGGACAGGGGGATCAGAGACCCAGTACTTC. Translated: CASKAGTGGSETQYF. This chain links TRBV10-2 with TRBJ2-5; TRBD1 aligns across 11 bases. The CDR3 has 15 residues. V was pared by 7 bases and J by 4 bases, with 8 bases of the junction left unmatched. Per germline, CDR1 WSHSY and CDR2 SAAADI.